The sequence of this T cell receptor (beta chain) was determined in a study of glioma-infiltrating T cells after dendritic cell vaccination. The overall study: The vaccine used monocyte-derived dendritic cells pulsed overnight with autologous tumor lysate.

TCRdb's table, derived via immunoSEQ multiplex PCR, lists solely in-frame clones and lacks some. The data hold more than 45,000 clones, with around 85% observed a single time. The time point was: after dendritic cell vaccination, including at tumor progression/relapse. The V and J ends lost 5 bases and 3 bases, in that order; junction bases with no gene match: 5. The CDR3 contains 14 residues. Germline V gene data show CDR1 as SEHNR and CDR2 as FQNEAQ (reference sequence). This chain uses TRBV7-9 with TRBJ1-1; 8 positions agree with TRBD1. The sequencing used blood, collected after dendritic cell vaccination. The TCR comes from a human donor with glioblastoma. The CDR3 protein is CASSIVQGDTEAFF. The CDR3 coding sequence is TGTGCCAGCAGCATCGTACAGGGGGACACTGAAGCTTTCTTT.